This T cell receptor (beta chain) was captured in a study of a mutant IDH1 vaccine in newly diagnosed glioma. Looking at the study overall: Vaccination started 4-6 weeks after radiotherapy alone, or with temozolomide cycles. Treated patients had a mean age of around 40 years and a sex split that was around 62% male and roughly 38% female.

Broader study findings: With respect to changes in top peripheral T cell clonotypes, pseudoprogression seemed unrelated.

The CDR3 has 15 amino acids. V was shortened by 1 base and J by 4 bases, with 10 bases between the two germline ends. The germline gives CDR1 MGHRA, CDR2 YSYEKL. Time point meaning: week 47, end of study. All doses held 300 ug of mutant IDH1 20-mer peptide, with topical imiquimod. Vaccinations, eight in total, occurred in weeks 1, 3, 5, 7, 11, 15, 19, 23. Details on this clone: The antigen is unknown.

Clones were sequenced by immunoSEQ multiplex PCR, and TCRdb holds only the in-frame ones, with some missing. This sample has about 62,000 clones, with around four fifths found just once. V is TRBV4-1 and J is TRBJ1-4, with TRBD1 as a possible D gene (5 bases). The input for sequencing was PBMCs, taken from a glioma patient whose treatment included an IDH1 peptide vaccine. The receptor's source is a man younger than 45 with glioma. The CDR3 bases are TGCGCCAGCAGCCAAGCAGGGAACTTTAATGAAAAACTGTTTTTT. Amino acids: CASSQAGNFNEKLFF.